The text below deals with one T cell receptor (beta chain). Its target is unknown. The PCR contained 60 Vbeta and 13 Jbeta primers. In the source study's methods: The authors later counted about 80 million unique TCR beta chains, roughly 10 million of them shared. This table comes from immunoSEQ multiplex PCR, and its TCRdb copy is limited to in-frame clones, with some not included. V, J and clone size are those of that table, while D and trimming were read from the DNA. There are fewer than 130,000 clones in the sample; around three quarters occur only once, and 2.6% lies in the top ten. This sample was included in a study of cytomegalovirus exposure and HLA in healthy donors. The germline V gene has CDR1 SGDLS and CDR2 YYNGEE. The V end was cut by 0 bases, the J end by 5 bases, with 14 bases between. The CDR3 consists of 15 residues. The study's findings and limits: Whilst most TCR sequences proved rare, a subset of public TCRs occurred across many donors.

This receptor was obtained from a man aged 50-59 years in good health and CMV-seropositive. Sequenced input: PBMCs. The V gene is TRBV9, the J gene TRBJ2-5; the D is unclear. DNA of the CDR3: TGTGCCAGCAGCGTAGGAGAGCGCCCATCGGAGACCCAGTACTTC. Translated, it gives CASSVGERPSETQYF.